This T cell receptor beta chain derives from a study of T cell responses to AZD1222 COVID-19 vaccine. V lost 8 bases and J 7 bases, leaving 6 bases between the germline ends. The CDR3 totals 10 residues. Germline V gene data show CDR1 as MNHEY and CDR2 as SMNVEV (reference sequence). In this sample, this clone turned up many times. This table comes from immunoSEQ multiplex PCR, and its TCRdb copy is limited to in-frame clones, with some not included. This sample has around 130,000 clones; around 84% occur once, and the top ten carry roughly 12%. The sequenced sample was peripheral blood, obtained on day 0 of AZD1222 vaccination. The TCR comes from an adult in good health. The chain links TRBV27 to TRBJ1-5; TRBD1 is a possible D gene (5 bases). The CDR3 spells CASGAQPQHF. The CDR3 nucleotides are TGTGCCAGCGGGGCCCAGCCCCAGCATTTT.